Presented here are 26 T cell receptor beta chains from one specimen sequenced in a study of blood T cell repertoires in COVID-19. Assay used: immunoSEQ multiplex PCR; TCRdb lists only in-frame clones, some missing. This table has some 150,000 clones, 85% to 90% appearing once. The specimen sequenced was peripheral blood. The receptors shown here come from a man aged 18-30 years with active or convalescent COVID-19.

V is TRBV6-2 or TRBV6-3 and J is TRBJ1-1; 7 bases are a match to TRBD1. After removal of 2 bases from V and 1 base from J, the junction contained 7 bases not matched to a gene. Germline V gene data show CDR1 as MNHEY and CDR2 as SVGEGT. The CDR3 is made up of 16 amino acids. CDR3 nucleotide sequence: TGTGCCAGCAGTTACCCGGCAGGGGGTCGGAACACTGAAGCTTTCTTT. Amino acid sequence: CASSYPAGGRNTEAFF.

Only one count was recorded for this clone. V usage is TRBV5-1 and J usage is TRBJ1-1; the D gene is possibly TRBD1 (5 bases). Germline V gives CDR1 SGHRS, CDR2 YFSETQ. This CDR3 contains 13 residues. Trimming shortened V by 7 bases and J by 5 bases, and 15 bases separated the two germline ends. In nucleotides, the CDR3 is TGCGCCAGCGGGGACTCCCGGGGTACTGAAGCTTTCTTT. Translating gives CASGDSRGTEAFF.

This chain joins TRBV25-1 and TRBJ1-2; 9 nucleotides line up with TRBD1. V shed 6 bases and J 4 bases; nucleotides not matched to a gene: 9. Germline V CDR1 and CDR2: MGHDK, SYGVNS. The length of the CDR3 is 15 residues. As DNA, the CDR3 is TGTGCCAGCAGAGGACAGGGGAGTTCGCTCTATGGCTACACCTTC. Its translation: CASRGQGSSLYGYTF.

J is TRBJ2-7 and V is TRBV6-1; D is undetermined. The CDR3 is 12 residues long. Germline CDR1 reads MNHNS; CDR2 reads SASEGT. Between the trimmed V and J ends, which lost 8 bases and 4 bases, there was a span of 12 bases. The CDR3 loop is CASGLTYYEQYV. In DNA form, the CDR3 reads TGTGCCAGCGGCCTGACATATTACGAGCAGTACGTC.

This sequence joins TRBV9 and TRBJ1-2; D not resolved. V lost 5 bases to trimming and J lost 5 bases, with 7 bases between them. The CDR3 runs 11 residues. Germline V lookup: CDR1 SGDLS, CDR2 YYNGEE. This CDR3 is CASRNSYGYTF. In DNA form, the CDR3 reads TGTGCCAGCAGAAACAGTTATGGCTACACCTTC.

The count of this clone is one. This chain links TRBV5-6 with TRBJ1-2; D is ambiguous. The germline V gene encodes CDR1 SGHDT and CDR2 YYEEEE. Deletions cut 4 bases from V and 5 bases from J, with 9 bases between. The CDR3 spans 12 residues. CDR3: CASSAPWYGYTF. The CDR3 DNA sequence: TGTGCCAGCAGCGCGCCTTGGTATGGCTACACCTTC.

This rearrangement joins TRBV2 to TRBJ1-1, with D possibly matching TRBD1 (5 bases). Trimming cost V 0 bases and J 8 bases, with 10 bases left between them. Germline CDR1 and CDR2: SNHLY and FYNNEI. The CDR3 length is 13 residues. The CDR3, as DNA: TGTGCCAGCAGTGAAGCGTTCTGGGGCGAAGCTTTCTTT. This codes for CASSEAFWGEAFF.

In its sample, this clone was seen once. The V and J genes are TRBV4-3 and TRBJ1-3; D may be TRBD1 (5 bases). Trimming took 1 base from V and 7 from J, leaving 17 bases between them. This CDR3 contains 16 residues. CDR1 LGHNA and CDR2 YSLEER come from the germline V gene. Here the CDR3 reads CASSQVGESGGNTIYF. For the CDR3, the DNA is TGCGCCAGCAGCCAAGTAGGGGAGTCAGGAGGGAACACCATATATTTT.

V usage is TRBV27 and J usage is TRBJ2-5; tentatively, D is TRBD2 (7 bases). Trimming took off 5 bases at V and 12 bases at J, with 19 bases between the two ends. Germline V gives CDR1 MNHEY, CDR2 SMNVEV (reference sequence). The CDR3 sequence is 13 residues long. The CDR3 sequence is CASSVQGGGVEYF. CDR3 in DNA: TGTGCCAGCAGTGTACAGGGAGGGGGAGTGGAGTACTTC.

The rearrangement links TRBV2 to TRBJ1-6; maybe TRBD1 (5 bases). V shed 1 base and J shed 5 bases, with 9 bases lying between them. Germline loops: CDR1 SNHLY, CDR2 FYNNEI. CDR3 size: 15 residues. CDR3 region: CASSEDRLDNSPLHF. The CDR3 coding sequence is TGTGCCAGCAGTGAAGACAGGTTAGATAATTCACCCCTCCACTTT. Based on the CDR3 plus reference TRBV2 and TRBJ1-6, the full variable domain is EPEVTQTPSHQVTQMGQEVILRCVPISNHLYFYWYRQILGQKVEFLVSFYNNEISEKSEIFDDQFSVERPDGSNFTLKIRSTKLEDSAMYFCASSEDRLDNSPLHFGNGTRLTVT.

This chain joins TRBV27 and TRBJ2-7; 11 nucleotides line up with TRBD1. Germline lookup yields CDR1 MNHEY and CDR2 SMNVEV (reference sequence). The CDR3 is 16 residues long. The ends lost 5 bases at V and 6 bases at J; junction bases unmatched: 12. The CDR3 sequence is CASSIRPGQGASEQYF. CDR3 bases: TGTGCCAGCAGTATACGCCCCGGACAGGGGGCGTCCGAGCAGTACTTC.

The chain employs TRBV6-5 and TRBJ2-1; the match to TRBD1 covers 8 bases. The CDR3 spans 14 residues. The germline CDR1 and CDR2 sequences are MNHEY and SVGAGI. V shed 5 bases and J 8 bases; nucleotides not matched to a gene: 8. The CDR3 nucleotides read TGTGCCAGCAGTATTGGACAGGGCAGCCATGAGCAGTTCTTC. Translating it yields CASSIGQGSHEQFF.

The chain has TRBV10-3 and TRBJ2-7; 7 bases align to TRBD2. There are 11 residues in the CDR3. CDR1 and CDR2 (germline): ENHRY, SYGVKD. The V segment lost 5 bases and the J segment 7 bases; nucleotides outside the gene matches: 2. CDR3 in amino acids: CAISPGGEQYF. CDR3 DNA sequence: TGTGCCATCAGTCCCGGGGGGGAGCAGTACTTC.

The chain joins TRBV9 to TRBJ1-3; D gene unclear. Trimming took off 0 bases at V and 2 bases at J, with 6 bases between the two ends. CDR3 length: 14 residues. CDR1 SGDLS and CDR2 YYNGEE come from the germline V gene. CDR3 region: CASSVAGTGNTIYF. CDR3 in DNA: TGTGCCAGCAGCGTAGCGGGGACTGGAAACACCATATATTTT.

V is TRBV5-1 and J is TRBJ2-3, with 7 bases matching TRBD2. CDR3 size: 14 residues. Germline lookup yields CDR1 SGHRS and CDR2 YFSETQ. With 0 bases clipped from V and 4 bases from J, the junction kept 2 bases outside the gene matches. The CDR3 loop is CASSLGGSADTQYF. The CDR3 DNA follows: TGCGCCAGCAGCTTGGGCGGGAGTGCAGATACGCAGTATTTT.

The chain is built from TRBV5-6 and TRBJ2-5, with 9 bases identical to TRBD2. From germline, CDR1 is SGHDT and CDR2 YYEEEE. The CDR3 runs to 16 residues. The trim removed 0 bases at V and 1 base at J, leaving 4 bases unmatched. CDR3 DNA: TGTGCCAGCAGCTTGGTTGGCGGGGGGGCCCAAGAGACCCAGTACTTC. This encodes CASSLVGGGAQETQYF.

This rearrangement joins TRBV19 to TRBJ1-3; D remains ambiguous. V lost 3 bases, J lost 4 bases, and 4 bases lay in between. Germline values: CDR1 LNHDA, CDR2 SQIVND (reference sequence). CDR3 size: 12 residues. CDR3 loop: CASSMGGNTIYF. The CDR3 coding sequence is TGTGCCAGTAGTATGGGCGGAAACACCATATATTTT.

The chain links TRBV11-2 to TRBJ1-2; possible D gene TRBD1, 5 bases. The CDR3 length is 15 residues. Trimming stripped 0 bases from V and 0 bases from J, with 8 bases between. Germline CDR1 and CDR2: SGHAT and FQNNGV. DNA of the CDR3: TGTGCCAGCAGCTTAGATCCGGGGGCTAACTATGGCTACACCTTC. Amino acid sequence: CASSLDPGANYGYTF.

The chain has TRBV13 and TRBJ1-2; D may be TRBD1 (6 bases). The CDR3 is made up of 16 amino acids. V lost 1 base and J 0 bases, leaving 12 bases between the germline ends. Looked up from germline, CDR1 is PRHDT and CDR2 is FYEKMQ (reference sequence). CDR3 sequence reads: CASSLEGGDPNYGYTF. CDR3 nucleotides: TGTGCCAGCAGCTTAGAAGGGGGGGACCCTAACTATGGCTACACCTTC.

The DNA for the CDR3 is TGTGCCACCGGACTCTACAATGAGCAGTTCTTC. Amino acid sequence: CATGLYNEQFF. J is TRBJ2-1 and V is TRBV25-1; D possibly corresponds to TRBD2 (5 bases). This CDR3 spans 11 amino acids. The germline V and J ends were trimmed by 10 bases and 3 bases, with 7 bases remaining between them. Germline lookup yields CDR1 MGHDK and CDR2 SYGVNS. Based on the CDR3 plus reference TRBV25-1 and TRBJ2-1, the full variable domain is EADIYQTPRYLVIGTGKKITLECSQTMGHDKMYWYQQDPGMELHLIHYSYGVNSTEKGDLSSESTVSRIRTEHFPLTLESARPSHTSQYLCATGLYNEQFFGPGTRLTVL.

V usage is TRBV3-1 (or the pseudogene TRBV3-2) and J usage is TRBJ1-3; D is undetermined. Looked up from germline, CDR1 is LGHDT and CDR2 is YNNKEL (reference sequence). V lost 4 bases to trimming and J lost 2 bases, with 12 bases between them. The CDR3 is 15 residues long. Written as DNA, the CDR3 is TGTGCCAGCAGCCCCTTCTGGGCCCCTGGAAACACCATATATTTT. As protein: CASSPFWAPGNTIYF.

The rearrangement links TRBV11-2 to TRBJ2-1; D may be TRBD2 (6 bases). The germline V gene has CDR1 SGHAT and CDR2 FQNNGV. This CDR3 region has 15 residues. Trimming removed 4 bases at V and 5 bases at J, with 15 bases between. CDR3: CASSSTGTANNEQFF. The CDR3 DNA sequence: TGTGCCAGCAGCTCTACCGGGACTGCCAACAATGAGCAGTTCTTC. Supplemented by reference TRBV11-2 and TRBJ2-1, the full variable domain reads EAGVAQSPRYKIIEKRQSVAFWCNPISGHATLYWYQQILGQGPKLLIQFQNNGVVDDSQLPKDRFSAERLKGVDSTLKIQPAKLEDSAVYLCASSSTGTANNEQFFGPGTRLTVL.

V usage is TRBV14 and J usage is TRBJ2-7; D remains unclear. This CDR3 is built from 16 residues. V lost 4 bases and J 5 bases, leaving 21 bases between the germline ends. The V gene's germline CDR1 is SGHDN and CDR2 FVKESK. CDR3 bases: TGTGCCAGCAGCCTGGCAAGCGACTGGCCCCTCCACGAGCAGTACTTC. It codes for CASSLASDWPLHEQYF. The variable domain in full, with the rest retrieved from reference TRBV14 and TRBJ2-7, is EAGVTQFPSHSVIEKGQTVTLRCDPISGHDNLYWYRRVMGKEIKFLLHFVKESKQDESGMPNNRFLAERTGGTYSTLKVQPAELEDSGVYFCASSLASDWPLHEQYFGPGTRLTVT.

The chain uses TRBV9 and TRBJ1-5, with 7 bases fitting TRBD1. Germline CDR1 reads SGDLS; CDR2 reads YYNGEE. This CDR3 has 17 residues. The V and J ends lost 4 bases and 5 bases, in that order; junction bases with no gene match: 15. Here the CDR3 reads CASSLPVKAGGYQPQHF. The CDR3 coding sequence is TGTGCCAGCAGCCTTCCTGTGAAGGCAGGGGGATATCAGCCCCAGCATTTT.

This chain links TRBV4-1 with TRBJ2-1, with D possibly matching TRBD2 (5 bases). The V gene's germline CDR1 is MGHRA and CDR2 YSYEKL. The CDR3 has 16 residues. Trimming removed 0 bases at V and 9 bases at J, with 18 bases between. The CDR3 DNA reads TGCGCCAGCAGCCAAGAAGCGGCGGCTAGTACGGGTGAGCAGTTCTTC. Translating it yields CASSQEAAASTGEQFF.

The V call is TRBV28, the J call TRBJ1-5; tentative D call: TRBD1 (6 bases). The CDR3 runs to 17 residues. Germline V gene sequence: CDR1 MDHEN, CDR2 SYDVKM. Trimming stripped 4 bases from V and 1 base from J, with 17 bases between. Here the CDR3 reads CASSSPNRVRSNQPQHF. The DNA for the CDR3 is TGTGCCAGCAGTTCCCCTAACAGGGTTAGGAGCAATCAGCCCCAGCATTTT.